This TCR beta chain was profiled in a study of T-cell memory formation after mild COVID-19. TCRdb itself ran the 5' RACE reads through MiXCR, one entry per CDR3 protein. The sample shows some 150,000 distinct CDR3 sequences, about a fifth of them seen only once. Trimming cost V 5 bases and J 0 bases; bases outside gene matches: 8. Germline lookup yields CDR1 MNHEY and CDR2 SMNVEV (reference sequence). The CDR3 is 17 residues long. This sequence joins TRBV27 and TRBJ2-7; 12 bases fit TRBD2. This clonotype was obtained from an adult woman who had mild COVID-19 (a few samples of this study predate the infection). Cell type and time point are not known. What was sequenced was PBMCs or a T cell subset sorted from them (not recorded which). Here the CDR3 DNA reads TGTGCCAGCAGTCGTACCCGGACTAGCGGGGACTCCTACGAGCAGTACTTC. Translation gives CASSRTRTSGDSYEQYF.